The 25 T cell receptor beta chains reported below all come from one sample, sequenced in a study of T cell responses to AZD1222 COVID-19 vaccine. Sequencing used immunoSEQ multiplex PCR; TCRdb keeps in-frame clones, though not all of them. The sample carries 80,000 or so clones, around nine tenths recorded once. This specimen was peripheral blood, taken on day 0 of AZD1222 vaccination. These TCRs come from an adult in good health.

This chain connects TRBV28 to TRBJ2-7; D is unresolved. V gave up 3 bases and J gave up 3 bases, with 9 bases separating them. The germline V gene has CDR1 MDHEN and CDR2 SYDVKM. CDR3 length: 13 amino acids. The CDR3 sequence is CASSFRQIYEQYF. CDR3 nucleotides: TGTGCCAGCAGTTTTAGGCAGATCTACGAGCAGTACTTC.

The rearrangement links TRBV5-1 to TRBJ1-4; no firm D call. Germline values: CDR1 SGHRS, CDR2 YFSETQ. The CDR3 is 14 residues long. V was shortened by 4 bases and J by 2 bases, with 9 bases between the two germline ends. DNA of the CDR3: TGCGCCAGCAGCGTTGACAACACTAATGAAAAACTGTTTTTT. This sequence encodes CASSVDNTNEKLFF.

This clone was picked up one time. The chain couples TRBV6-2 or TRBV6-3 to TRBJ1-4; D is uncertain. V was pared by 0 bases and J by 11 bases, with 10 bases between. The CDR3 sequence is 13 residues long. Per germline, CDR1 MNHEY and CDR2 SVGEGT. CDR3 sequence (DNA): TGTGCCAGCAGTTACTCCACCGGAGGTAAACTGTTTTTT. The encoded protein is CASSYSTGGKLFF.

The chain carries TRBV6-6 and TRBJ2-1, with D hard to call. CDR1 MNHNY and CDR2 SVGAGI come from the germline V gene (reference sequence). The CDR3 is made up of 12 amino acids. V shed 0 bases and J shed 8 bases, with 5 bases lying between them. CDR3 loop: CASSYSNDEQFF. The CDR3 DNA reads TGTGCCAGCAGTTACTCGAACGATGAGCAGTTCTTC.

This clone has just a few counts. The chain recombines TRBV4-2 with TRBJ1-1, with 11 bases that match TRBD1. With V trimmed by 5 bases and J by 6 bases, 2 bases remained unmatched. The CDR3 contains 13 residues. Per the germline V gene, CDR1 is LGHNA and CDR2 is YNFKEQ. The DNA for the CDR3 is TGTGCCAGCAGCGGGACAGGGGGTGCTGAAGCTTTCTTT. Protein: CASSGTGGAEAFF.

The chain employs TRBV10-1 and TRBJ1-4; TRBD1 matches at 9 bases. CDR3 length: 14 residues. Germline V CDR1 and CDR2: WNHNN, SYGVQD (reference sequence). V lost 3 bases, J lost 7 bases, and 3 bases stayed unmatched. CDR3 nucleotides: TGCGCCAGCAGTGAACAGGGGGCTGGTGAAAAACTGTTTTTT. This codes for CASSEQGAGEKLFF.

The chain recombines TRBV3-1 (or the pseudogene TRBV3-2) with TRBJ1-2; TRBD1 might be the D (5 bases). V lost 1 base, J lost 8 bases, and 8 bases lay in between. CDR1 and CDR2 (germline): LGHDT, YNNKEL (reference sequence). The CDR3 runs 12 residues. Here the CDR3 reads CASSQAREGYTF. The CDR3 DNA reads as TGTGCCAGCAGCCAAGCCAGGGAGGGCTACACCTTC.

This clone has only one observation. The junction does not match germline at one end; this may be a read error. The J gene is TRBJ2-4, the V gene TRBV7-7, with 12 bases that match TRBD1. This CDR3 has 17 residues. Germline values: CDR1 SSHAT, CDR2 FNYEAQ (reference sequence). The CDR3 spells CASSLITGQGARDIQYF. Here the CDR3 DNA reads TGTGCTAGCAGCTTAATTACGGGACAGGGGGCGCGTGACATTCAGTACTTC.

V and J are TRBV18 and TRBJ1-5, with 7 positions matching TRBD1. CDR3 length: 13 residues. The V gene's germline CDR1 is KGHSH and CDR2 LQKENI. J gave up 3 bases and V 8 bases, and 4 bases lay outside the gene matches. The CDR3 sequence: CASTGDANQPQHF. The CDR3 bases are TGTGCCAGCACAGGGGACGCCAATCAGCCCCAGCATTTT.

The gene calls are TRBV11-2 and TRBJ1-3; D unresolved. The CDR3 is 15 amino acids. Trimming removed 0 bases from V and 0 bases from J, with 6 bases in between. The germline V gene has CDR1 SGHAT and CDR2 FQNNGV. DNA for the CDR3: TGTGCCAGCAGCTTAGAGGGCGGCTCTGGAAACACCATATATTTT. Translating it yields CASSLEGGSGNTIYF. Full variable domain (outside the CDR3, taken from reference TRBV11-2 and TRBJ1-3): EAGVAQSPRYKIIEKRQSVAFWCNPISGHATLYWYQQILGQGPKLLIQFQNNGVVDDSQLPKDRFSAERLKGVDSTLKIQPAKLEDSAVYLCASSLEGGSGNTIYFGEGSWLTVV.

The V and J genes are TRBV5-6 and TRBJ2-7, with TRBD2 as a possible D gene (6 bases). The CDR3 totals 14 residues. The ends were cut back, 3 bases at V and 5 bases at J, with 15 bases in the middle. The V gene's germline CDR1 is SGHDT and CDR2 YYEEEE. CDR3 sequence reads: CASSYTGSPHEQYF. For the CDR3, the DNA is TGTGCCAGCAGCTACACCGGGAGCCCTCACGAGCAGTACTTC.

The chain links TRBV24-1 to TRBJ2-1, with 7 bases fitting TRBD1. CDR1 and CDR2 (germline): KGHDR, SFDVKD. The CDR3 totals 16 residues. J was trimmed by 5 bases and V by 4 bases; bases with no gene match: 10. CDR3 sequence reads: CATSDRSLTGNNEQFF. The CDR3 nucleotides read TGTGCCACCAGTGACCGCTCCCTGACAGGGAACAATGAGCAGTTCTTC.

CDR3 in amino acids: CASSERRGLSTDTQYF. The CDR3 nucleotides are TGTGCCAGCAGTGAAAGGAGGGGCCTTAGCACAGATACGCAGTATTTT. This rearrangement joins TRBV6-1 to TRBJ2-3; possibly TRBD2 for D (6 bases). Deletions cut 2 bases from V and 0 bases from J, with 12 bases between. This CDR3 contains 16 residues. Germline V lookup: CDR1 MNHNS, CDR2 SASEGT.

The rearrangement joins TRBV7-3 to TRBJ2-1, with 8 bases fitting TRBD2. V shed 2 bases and J 6 bases; nucleotides not matched to a gene: 6. The germline gives CDR1 SGHTA, CDR2 FQGTGA. The CDR3 extends over 15 amino acids. In DNA form, the CDR3 reads TGTGCCAGCAGCTTAGGTAGCGGGAAAGGCAATGAGCAGTTCTTC. Its protein product is CASSLGSGKGNEQFF.

The gene calls are TRBV10-3 and TRBJ1-1, with D possibly matching TRBD1 (5 bases). The germline V and J ends were trimmed by 2 bases and 9 bases, with 16 bases remaining between them. The CDR3 contains 14 residues. Germline assignment: CDR1 ENHRY and CDR2 SYGVKD. This CDR3 reads CAISEMGGGNKAFF. The CDR3 nucleotides are TGTGCCATCAGTGAGATGGGGGGGGGAAATAAAGCTTTCTTT.

The chain uses TRBV5-1 and TRBJ2-7; D may be TRBD1 (6 bases). The germline CDR1 and CDR2 sequences are SGHRS and YFSETQ. CDR3 length: 12 residues. V was pared by 4 bases and J by 5 bases, with 10 bases between. Written as DNA, the CDR3 is TGCGCCAGCAGCCTGGACAGCGACGAGCAGTACTTC. This sequence encodes CASSLDSDEQYF.

V and J are TRBV19 and TRBJ2-3, with 8 bases fitting TRBD2. CDR3 length equals 14 residues. With V trimmed by 8 bases and J by 3 bases, 7 bases remained unmatched. Germline CDR1 is LNHDA and CDR2 is SQIVND (reference sequence). CDR3 DNA: TGTGCCAGTGCCCCGGGACTAGAAACAGATACGCAGTATTTT. This translates into CASAPGLETDTQYF.

This chain joins TRBV11-3 and TRBJ2-5, with D perhaps TRBD1 (6 bases). The DNA end is a closer match to TRBJ2-7, so the J assignment may be wrong. Per the germline V gene, CDR1 is SGHNT and CDR2 is YENEEA. This CDR3 region has 16 residues. CDR3 coding DNA: TGTGCCAGCAGCTTAGGTAACAGGGCTGGCTCCTACGAGCAGTACTTC. Its translation is CASSLGNRAGSYEQYF.

This chain links TRBV27 with TRBJ1-2; no clear D gene. Trimming shortened V by 3 bases and J by 3 bases, and 11 bases separated the two germline ends. The CDR3 is 14 amino acids. Germline V gene sequence: CDR1 MNHEY, CDR2 SMNVEV (reference sequence). The chain's CDR3 is CASSFGGQHYGYTF. CDR3 nucleotide sequence: TGTGCCAGCAGTTTTGGAGGGCAGCACTATGGCTACACCTTC.

The CDR3 DNA reads TGTGCCAGCAGTCGTACAGGGTTATTCAAGACCCAGTACTTC. Its translation: CASSRTGLFKTQYF. V is TRBV5-4 and J is TRBJ2-5; D might be TRBD1 (6 bases). Germline CDR1 reads SGHNT; CDR2 reads YYREEE (reference sequence). The CDR3 extends over 14 amino acids. The ends were cut back, 5 bases at V and 6 bases at J, with 17 bases in the middle.

This rearrangement joins TRBV7-9 to TRBJ2-1; the D gene is possibly TRBD2 (5 bases). Trimming removed 4 bases at V and 16 bases at J, with 17 bases between. CDR1 SEHNR and CDR2 FQNEAQ come from the germline V gene (reference sequence). There are 12 residues in the CDR3. CDR3 amino acids: CASSSSGVFNFF. The CDR3 DNA reads as TGTGCCAGCAGCTCCTCCGGGGTCTTCAATTTCTTC.

The chain links TRBV18 to TRBJ1-6, with 9 bases fitting TRBD1. The junction had 7 bases not matched to a gene; V was cut back by 0 bases and J by 10 bases. CDR1 is KGHSH and CDR2 is LQKENI in the germline V gene. This CDR3 spans 16 amino acids. DNA of the CDR3: TGTGCCAGCTCACCACCAATTGGGACAGGGCAATCACCCCTCCACTTT. Translated: CASSPPIGTGQSPLHF.

This chain joins TRBV2 and TRBJ1-3, with D unresolved. The CDR3 loop spans 13 amino acids. Trimming shortened V by 7 bases and J by 3 bases, and 10 bases separated the two germline ends. Germline values: CDR1 SNHLY, CDR2 FYNNEI. CDR3 amino acids: CASTKLYGNTIYF. DNA of the CDR3: TGTGCCAGCACCAAACTATATGGAAACACCATATATTTT. Based on the CDR3 plus reference TRBV2 and TRBJ1-3, the full variable domain is EPEVTQTPSHQVTQMGQEVILRCVPISNHLYFYWYRQILGQKVEFLVSFYNNEISEKSEIFDDQFSVERPDGSNFTLKIRSTKLEDSAMYFCASTKLYGNTIYFGEGSWLTVV.

The chain couples TRBV7-3 to TRBJ2-1, with 7 bases lining up with TRBD2. V was clipped by 6 bases and J by 0 bases; unmatched bases: 8. The CDR3 runs 16 residues. CDR1 and CDR2 (germline): SGHTA, FQGTGA. CDR3 region: CASSSGRDRSYNEQFF. CDR3 bases: TGTGCCAGCAGTTCGGGGAGGGACCGCTCCTACAATGAGCAGTTCTTC.

Here the CDR3 DNA reads TGTGCCAGTAGTAGGAGGACAGGGGATATTAGCAATCAGCCCCAGCATTTT. Encoded protein: CASSRRTGDISNQPQHF. The chain links TRBV19 to TRBJ1-5; TRBD1 matches at 9 bases. V was pared by 4 bases and J by 0 bases, with 7 bases of the junction left unmatched. Looked up from germline, CDR1 is LNHDA and CDR2 is SQIVND (reference sequence). The CDR3 spans 17 residues.